These 27 T cell receptor beta chains originate from one sample sequenced in a study of identical twins. TCRdb re-analysed the 5' RACE reads in MiXCR, keeping a single row per CDR3 protein. Of approximately 210,000 distinct CDR3 sequences detected, under 8.5% appear once; the ten largest clones hold just over 14%. The same sample was also used in a study of T cells expressing NK-cell markers.

Material for sequencing was CD8+ T cells sorted from blood. The receptors come from a woman between 18 and 29 years old in good health.

This clonotype was recorded many times. V and J are TRBV29-1 and TRBJ2-2, with D possibly TRBD1 on 6 matching bases. Looked up from germline, CDR1 is SQVTM and CDR2 is ANQGSEA. Trimming removed 4 bases at V and 6 bases at J, with 15 bases between. The CDR3 extends over 14 amino acids. CDR3 bases: TGCAGCGTTGTTCAGGGGCCTGGGGCCGGGGAGCTGTTTTTT. Translation: CSVVQGPGAGELFF.

V is TRBV7-6 and J is TRBJ2-7; the match to TRBD2 covers 8 bases. J gave up 3 bases and V 11 bases, and 18 bases lay outside the gene matches. The CDR3 runs 16 residues. Germline V lookup: CDR1 SGHVS, CDR2 FNYEAQ. The CDR3 nucleotides are TGTGCCCCCAGCTTAGGAACTGCGGGAGGCTTCTACGAGCAGTACTTC. Its translation is CAPSLGTAGGFYEQYF.

This clonotype appeared many times. This rearrangement joins TRBV20-1 to TRBJ2-7; the match to TRBD2 covers 7 bases. Trimming removed 5 bases from V and 2 bases from J; junction bases left unmatched: 12. Germline values: CDR1 DFQATT, CDR2 SNEGSKA (reference sequence). This CDR3 has 15 residues. CDR3 sequence (DNA): TGCAGTGCTGCAGTACTAGCGAGTGGGACCTACGAGCAGTACTTC. Protein sequence: CSAAVLASGTYEQYF.

This clonotype was observed at least ten times. The CDR3 is CAIHITGGNSPLHF. DNA for the CDR3: TGTGCCATTCACATCACAGGGGGTAATTCACCCCTCCACTTT. This chain uses TRBV12-3 or TRBV12-4 with TRBJ1-6, with 8 bases lining up with TRBD1. V lost 10 bases to trimming and J lost 6 bases; unmatched junction nucleotides: 8. This CDR3 has 14 residues.

This clonotype was seen at least ten times. CDR3 sequence reads: CASTPDRSNEKLFF. The CDR3 region has the DNA TGCGCCAGCACCCCGGACAGGTCTAATGAAAAACTGTTTTTT. This chain links TRBV5-1 with TRBJ1-4; 7 bases agree with TRBD1. In germline, CDR1 is SGHRS, CDR2 YFSETQ. This CDR3 region has 14 residues. Unmatched junction bases numbered 5, after V lost 6 bases and J lost 3 bases.

The CDR3: CASNPIGRQGGTDTQYF. The CDR3, as DNA: TGTGCCAGCAACCCAATAGGCAGACAGGGAGGTACAGATACGCAGTATTTT. The gene calls are TRBV27 and TRBJ2-3; a possible D gene is TRBD1 (7 bases). Trimming took 7 bases from V and 3 from J, leaving 23 bases between them. Germline CDR1 and CDR2: MNHEY and SMNVEV (reference sequence). The CDR3 length is 17 residues.

V and J are TRBV12-5 and TRBJ1-1, with D hard to call. V dropped 4 bases and J dropped 4 bases, with 16 bases sitting between them. Germline loops: CDR1 LGHNT, CDR2 FRNRAP. This CDR3 region has 15 residues. CDR3 nucleotides: TGTGCTAGTGGTTCCGAACCGGCCCTAAGCACTGAAGCTTTCTTT. Its protein is CASGSEPALSTEAFF.

This clonotype has a count of ten or more. The chain carries TRBV27 and TRBJ1-1; D remains unclear. Germline V CDR1 and CDR2: MNHEY, SMNVEV (reference sequence). This CDR3 has 14 residues. V was pared by 7 bases and J by 1 base, with 13 bases between. The DNA of the CDR3 is TGTGCCAGCAACGTGGCGGGTACGAACACTGAAGCTTTCTTT. Translation: CASNVAGTNTEAFF.

This clonotype was detected a few times. The chain is built from TRBV29-1 and TRBJ1-2; D might be TRBD1 (6 bases). V was pared by 6 bases and J by 5 bases, with 16 bases between. CDR3 size: 13 residues. Germline CDR1 SQVTM, CDR2 ANQGSEA. The chain's CDR3 is CSVTGGAEYGYTF. CDR3 bases: TGCAGCGTAACTGGGGGCGCAGAGTATGGCTACACCTTC. Together with reference TRBV29-1 and TRBJ1-2, the CDR3 gives the full variable domain: SAVISQKPSRDICQRGTSLTIQCQVDSQVTMMFWYRQQPGQSLTLIATANQGSEATYESGFVIDKFPISRPNLTFSTLTVSNMSPEDSSIYLCSVTGGAEYGYTFGSGTRLTVV.

The chain is built from TRBV4-1 and TRBJ1-2, with D maybe TRBD1 (5 bases). V was cut by 4 bases and J by 6 bases, with 18 bases left in between. Per the germline V gene, CDR1 is MGHRA and CDR2 is YSYEKL. This CDR3 has 15 residues. CDR3 in DNA: TGCGCCAGCAGCCGGGCAACAGGTGGAGGGGATGGCTACACCTTC. This codes for CASSRATGGGDGYTF.

This chain uses TRBV6-6 with TRBJ2-7; D is ambiguous. Germline lookup yields CDR1 MNHNY and CDR2 SVGAGI (reference sequence). The CDR3 runs to 13 residues. Trimming shortened V by 2 bases and J by 0 bases, and 5 bases separated the two germline ends. The CDR3: CASSYIDSYEQYF. DNA for the CDR3: TGTGCCAGCAGTTACATCGACTCCTACGAGCAGTACTTC.

CDR3 residues: CSVEDPDTNYGYTF. CDR3 DNA sequence: TGCAGCGTTGAAGATCCGGACACTAACTATGGCTACACCTTC. The chain recombines TRBV29-1 with TRBJ1-2, with TRBD1 as a possible D gene (5 bases). Germline V gene lookup returns CDR1 SQVTM and CDR2 ANQGSEA. V was cut by 0 bases and J by 0 bases, with 8 bases left in between. The CDR3 has 14 residues.

Many counts were recorded for this clonotype. The genes are TRBV7-9 and TRBJ1-2, with D unresolved. The CDR3 runs 14 residues. Germline assignment: CDR1 SEHNR and CDR2 FQNEAQ (reference sequence). Trimming removed 1 base from V and 0 bases from J, with 6 bases in between. CDR3 residues: CASSLERSNYGYTF. The CDR3 DNA sequence: TGTGCCAGCAGCTTAGAGCGTTCTAACTATGGCTACACCTTC.

The rearrangement links TRBV7-9 to TRBJ2-5; D not certain. Trimming pared 4 bases from V and 1 base from J, leaving 19 bases between. The length of the CDR3 is 17 residues. From germline, CDR1 is SEHNR and CDR2 FQNEAQ (reference sequence). CDR3 nucleotide sequence: TGTGCCAGCAGCTCCCCTTATAAACGGATTAGCCAAGAGACCCAGTACTTC. Amino acid sequence: CASSSPYKRISQETQYF.

The rearrangement links TRBV7-9 to TRBJ2-7, with D hard to call. Per germline, CDR1 SEHNR and CDR2 FQNEAQ (reference sequence). Deletions cut 1 base from V and 5 bases from J, with 21 bases between. The CDR3 spans 17 residues. CDR3 residues: CASSLGSVWSENNEQYF. CDR3 nucleotide sequence: TGTGCCAGCAGCTTAGGGTCAGTATGGTCGGAAAACAACGAGCAGTACTTC.

This clonotype has a count of ten or more. A junction boundary mismatches the germline segment, possibly from a read error. The chain links TRBV5-1 to TRBJ2-5; D is unclear. The CDR3 covers 11 residues. CDR1 SGHRS and CDR2 YFSETQ come from the germline V gene. CDR3 DNA: TGTGCCAGCAGTTACCAAGAGACCCAGTACTTC. Translating gives CASSYQETQYF. Full variable domain (outside the CDR3, taken from reference TRBV5-1 and TRBJ2-5): KAGVTQTPRYLIKTRGQQVTLSCSPISGHRSVSWYQQTPGQGLQFLFEYFSETQRNKGNFPGRFSGRQFSNSRSEMNVSTLELGDSALYLCASSYQETQYFGPGTRLLVL.

This clonotype was recorded a few times. The chain combines TRBV7-9 with TRBJ2-4; 8 nucleotides align to TRBD2. Trimming at V came to 5 bases and at J to 8 bases, leaving 5 bases not matched to a gene. This CDR3 region has 13 residues. The V gene's germline CDR1 is SEHNR and CDR2 FQNEAQ (reference sequence). CDR3 sequence reads: CASSNAGGDIQYF. CDR3 sequence (DNA): TGTGCCAGCAGCAACGCGGGGGGTGACATTCAGTACTTC.

There are a few counts of this clonotype. The chain links TRBV29-1 to TRBJ2-1; either TRBD1 or TRBD2 may fit D (7 bases each). V lost 0 bases, J lost 0 bases, and 12 bases lay in between. Germline CDR1 and CDR2: SQVTM and ANQGSEA. CDR3 length equals 16 residues. CDR3 coding DNA: TGCAGCGTTGAAGACCGGGGGGACAGCTCCTACAATGAGCAGTTCTTC. It is translated as CSVEDRGDSSYNEQFF.

The CDR3, as DNA: TGTGCCAGCAGCTTGGAGGGCATGAACACTGAAGCTTTCTTT. It is translated as CASSLEGMNTEAFF. J is TRBJ1-1 and V is TRBV5-6; D unresolved. Trimming shortened V by 0 bases and J by 0 bases, and 6 bases separated the two germline ends. This CDR3 has 14 residues. Looked up from germline, CDR1 is SGHDT and CDR2 is YYEEEE.

This clonotype was found a few times. This CDR3 reads CASSLLGGGATDTQYF. CDR3 nucleotides: TGTGCCAGCAGTTTACTGGGCGGGGGGGCGACAGATACGCAGTATTTT. The rearrangement joins TRBV12-3 or TRBV12-4 to TRBJ2-3; 9 bases are shared with TRBD2. The V gene end was trimmed by 2 bases and the J gene end by 3 bases; junction bases not matched to a gene: 6. CDR3 length: 16 amino acids.

This clonotype was seen only a few times. The V and J genes are TRBV29-1 and TRBJ2-1, with D uncertain. The CDR3 is made up of 12 amino acids. The V gene lost 1 base and the J gene lost 9 bases, with 10 bases spanning the gap. The germline V gene has CDR1 SQVTM and CDR2 ANQGSEA. CDR3 protein: CSVEGSPAEQFF. The CDR3 DNA follows: TGCAGCGTTGAAGGTAGTCCAGCTGAGCAGTTCTTC.

The sample holds a few counts of this clonotype. The chain joins TRBV3-1 to TRBJ1-3; possible D gene TRBD1, 5 bases. The germline V gene has CDR1 LGHDT and CDR2 YNNKEL (reference sequence). The length of the CDR3 is 19 residues. Between the trimmed V and J ends, which lost 4 bases and 4 bases, there was a span of 26 bases. The CDR3 region is CASSLLAWRGRVAGNTIYF. The CDR3 nucleotides read TGTGCCAGCAGCCTCTTAGCCTGGAGGGGAAGGGTAGCAGGAAACACCATATATTTT.

In this sample, this clonotype turned up many times. The gene calls are TRBV12-3 or TRBV12-4 and TRBJ1-1; no reliable D call. Trimming took off 1 base at V and 4 bases at J, with 4 bases between the two ends. This CDR3 is built from 12 residues. This CDR3 is CASSLVPTEAFF. The CDR3 nucleotides are TGTGCCAGCAGTTTAGTTCCCACTGAAGCTTTCTTT.

This clonotype was counted a few times. The rearrangement links TRBV12-3 or TRBV12-4 to TRBJ2-7; 11 bases are a match to TRBD1. The CDR3 has 14 amino acids. J lost 5 bases, V lost 5 bases, and 5 bases had no gene match. The CDR3: CASSRGTGGNEQYF. In nucleotides, the CDR3 is TGTGCCAGCAGTCGGGGGACAGGGGGAAACGAGCAGTACTTC.

Many counts were recorded for this clonotype. V and J are TRBV20-1 and TRBJ2-7; D not resolved. This CDR3 contains 13 residues. V lost 1 base and J 3 bases, leaving 10 bases between the germline ends. Germline V gene data show CDR1 as DFQATT and CDR2 as SNEGSKA (reference sequence). CDR3 sequence reads: CSARGAADYEQYF. The CDR3 DNA reads TGCAGTGCTAGAGGGGCAGCAGACTACGAGCAGTACTTC.

The V and J genes are TRBV12-5 and TRBJ1-4; tentatively, D is TRBD1 (6 bases). Germline V CDR1 and CDR2: LGHNT, FRNRAP. V lost 8 bases and J lost 7, with 14 bases in between. CDR3 length: 13 amino acids. CDR3 nucleotide sequence: TGTGCTAGTTCGAAAGGGGGGAGTGAAAAACTGTTTTTT. Amino acids: CASSKGGSEKLFF.

This clonotype has just a few counts. The junction does not match germline at one end; this may be a read error. The rearrangement joins TRBV7-8 to TRBJ2-5; no reliable D call. This CDR3 has 14 amino acids. The germline gives CDR1 SGHVS, CDR2 FQNEAQ. This CDR3 is CSSSHPGAQETQYF. The CDR3 nucleotides read TGTTCCAGCAGCCACCCAGGAGCCCAAGAGACCCAGTACTTC.